This TCR beta chain came from a study of radiation and T cells in renal cell carcinoma. Libraries were prepared by immunoSEQ multiplex PCR; TCRdb keeps only in-frame clonotypes and omits some of them. The sample carries 10,000 or so clones, roughly three fifths recorded once. Treatment meaning: treatment-naive control, cytoreductive nephrectomy. This CDR3 is built from 13 residues. Trimming took 8 bases from V and 8 from J, leaving 16 bases between them. CDR1 and CDR2 (germline): LNHNV, YYDKDF (reference sequence). This clonotype was obtained from a man aged 35-49 years with renal cell carcinoma. The source material was tumor tissue, sampled from a patient whose treatment was nephrectomy without radiotherapy. This rearrangement joins TRBV15 to TRBJ2-1; tentative D call: TRBD2 (5 bases). CDR3 DNA: TGTGCCACCTGGGCTCCCTCGAGGGATGAGCAGTTCTTC. Translated, it gives CATWAPSRDEQFF.